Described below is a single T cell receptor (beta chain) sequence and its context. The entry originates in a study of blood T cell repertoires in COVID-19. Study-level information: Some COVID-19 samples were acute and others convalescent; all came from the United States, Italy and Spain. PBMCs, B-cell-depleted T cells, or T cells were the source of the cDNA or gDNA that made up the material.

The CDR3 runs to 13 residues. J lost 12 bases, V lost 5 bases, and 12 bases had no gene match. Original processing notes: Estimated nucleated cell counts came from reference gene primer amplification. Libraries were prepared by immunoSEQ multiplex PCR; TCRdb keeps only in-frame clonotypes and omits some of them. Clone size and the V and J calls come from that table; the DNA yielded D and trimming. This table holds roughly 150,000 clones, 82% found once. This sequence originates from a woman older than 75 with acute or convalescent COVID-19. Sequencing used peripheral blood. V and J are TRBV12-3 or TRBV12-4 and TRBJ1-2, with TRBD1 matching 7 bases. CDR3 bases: TGTGCCAGCAGTCGCAGCGACAGGGCGCGTCACACCTTC. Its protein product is CASSRSDRARHTF.